This TCR beta chain came from a study of cytomegalovirus exposure and HLA in healthy donors. Study details: Caucasian-associated ancestry cluster membership applied to approximately 84% of approximately 400 genotyped donors. Findings of the study overall: In a later analysis, about 17,000 TCR beta sequences were associated with HLA alleles at 0.05 false discovery rate. Segments of the TCR beta V type were, in most cases, productive about 87% or about 30% of the time in an earlier analysis.

A word on this clone: Its antigen is still unknown.

PCR was performed using 60 Vbeta and 13 Jbeta primers. Here immunoSEQ multiplex PCR was the method, and the copy in TCRdb shows in-frame clones only, minus some. The table has about 140,000 clones, 70% to 80% seen once. Germline CDR1 and CDR2: LGHNA and YNFKEQ. Deletions cut 4 bases from V and 0 bases from J, with 13 bases between. This CDR3 is 16 amino acids long. This sequence originates from a female donor in good health and CMV-seronegative. Material: PBMCs. This chain connects TRBV4-2 to TRBJ1-3; D possibly corresponds to TRBD1 (6 bases). The CDR3 protein is CASSRTGQNSGNTIYF. The CDR3 nucleotides are TGTGCCAGCAGCCGTACAGGGCAAAACTCTGGAAACACCATATATTTT.